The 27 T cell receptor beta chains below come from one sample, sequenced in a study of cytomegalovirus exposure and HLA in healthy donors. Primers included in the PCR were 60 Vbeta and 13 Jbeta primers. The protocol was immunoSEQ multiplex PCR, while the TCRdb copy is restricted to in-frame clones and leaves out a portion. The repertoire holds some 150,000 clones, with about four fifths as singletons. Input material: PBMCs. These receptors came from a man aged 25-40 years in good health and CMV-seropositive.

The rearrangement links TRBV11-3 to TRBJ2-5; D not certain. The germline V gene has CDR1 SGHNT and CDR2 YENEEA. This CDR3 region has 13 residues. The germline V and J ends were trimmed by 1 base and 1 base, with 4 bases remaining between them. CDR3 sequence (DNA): TGTGCCAGCAGCTTAGGGCTCCAAGAGACCCAGTACTTC. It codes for CASSLGLQETQYF.

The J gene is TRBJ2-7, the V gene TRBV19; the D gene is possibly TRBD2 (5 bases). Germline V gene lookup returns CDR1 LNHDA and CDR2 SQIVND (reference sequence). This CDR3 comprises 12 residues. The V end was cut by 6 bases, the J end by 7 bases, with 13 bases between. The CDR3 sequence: CASRDGTREQYF. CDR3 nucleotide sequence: TGTGCCAGTAGGGACGGTACTAGGGAGCAGTACTTC.

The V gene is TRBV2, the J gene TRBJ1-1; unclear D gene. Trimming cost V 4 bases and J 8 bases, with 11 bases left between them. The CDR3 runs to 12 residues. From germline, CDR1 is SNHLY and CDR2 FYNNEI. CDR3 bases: TGTGCCAGCAGTGTCGGGTTGTCAGAAGCTTTCTTT. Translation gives CASSVGLSEAFF.

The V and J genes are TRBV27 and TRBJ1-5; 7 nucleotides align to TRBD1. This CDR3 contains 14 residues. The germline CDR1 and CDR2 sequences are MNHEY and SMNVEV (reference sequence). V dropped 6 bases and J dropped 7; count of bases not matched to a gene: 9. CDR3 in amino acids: CASREFEGAQPQHF. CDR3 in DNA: TGTGCCAGCAGAGAATTCGAGGGGGCGCAGCCCCAGCATTTT.

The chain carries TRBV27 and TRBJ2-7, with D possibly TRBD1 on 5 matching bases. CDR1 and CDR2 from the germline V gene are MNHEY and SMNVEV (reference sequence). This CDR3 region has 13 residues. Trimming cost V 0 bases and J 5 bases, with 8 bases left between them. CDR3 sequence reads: CASSLSGANEQYF. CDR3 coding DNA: TGTGCCAGCAGTTTATCAGGGGCGAACGAGCAGTACTTC.

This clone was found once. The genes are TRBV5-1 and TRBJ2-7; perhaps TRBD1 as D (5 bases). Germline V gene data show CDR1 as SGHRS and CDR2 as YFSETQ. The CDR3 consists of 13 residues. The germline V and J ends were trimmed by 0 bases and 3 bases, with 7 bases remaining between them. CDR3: CASSLAGIYEQYF. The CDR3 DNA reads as TGCGCCAGCAGCTTGGCAGGGATCTACGAGCAGTACTTC.

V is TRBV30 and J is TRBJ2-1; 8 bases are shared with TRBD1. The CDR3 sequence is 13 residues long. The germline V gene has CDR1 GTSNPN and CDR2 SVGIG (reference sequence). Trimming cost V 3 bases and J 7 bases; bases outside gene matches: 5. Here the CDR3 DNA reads TGTGCCTGGAGCACAAACAGGGGGAATGAGCAGTTCTTC. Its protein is CAWSTNRGNEQFF.

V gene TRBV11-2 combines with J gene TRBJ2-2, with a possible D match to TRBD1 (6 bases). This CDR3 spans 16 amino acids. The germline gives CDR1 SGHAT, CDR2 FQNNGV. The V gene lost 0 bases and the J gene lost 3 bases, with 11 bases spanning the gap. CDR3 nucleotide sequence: TGTGCCAGCAGCTTAGATAACACAGGGTACACCGGGGAGCTGTTTTTT. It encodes CASSLDNTGYTGELFF. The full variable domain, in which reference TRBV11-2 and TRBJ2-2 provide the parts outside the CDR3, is EAGVAQSPRYKIIEKRQSVAFWCNPISGHATLYWYQQILGQGPKLLIQFQNNGVVDDSQLPKDRFSAERLKGVDSTLKIQPAKLEDSAVYLCASSLDNTGYTGELFFGEGSRLTVL.

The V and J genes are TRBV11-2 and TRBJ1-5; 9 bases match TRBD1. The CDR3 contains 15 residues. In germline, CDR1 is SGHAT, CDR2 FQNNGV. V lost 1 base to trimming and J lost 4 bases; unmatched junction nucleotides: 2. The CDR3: CASSLGGTGNQPQHF. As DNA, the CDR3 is TGTGCCAGCAGCTTAGGGGGGACAGGGAATCAGCCCCAGCATTTT.

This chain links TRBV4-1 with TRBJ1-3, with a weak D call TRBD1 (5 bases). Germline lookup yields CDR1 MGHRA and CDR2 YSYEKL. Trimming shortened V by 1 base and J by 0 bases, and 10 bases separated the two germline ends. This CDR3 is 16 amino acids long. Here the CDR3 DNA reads TGCGCCAGCAGCCAAGTAGGGGCCAGCTCTGGAAACACCATATATTTT. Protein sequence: CASSQVGASSGNTIYF.

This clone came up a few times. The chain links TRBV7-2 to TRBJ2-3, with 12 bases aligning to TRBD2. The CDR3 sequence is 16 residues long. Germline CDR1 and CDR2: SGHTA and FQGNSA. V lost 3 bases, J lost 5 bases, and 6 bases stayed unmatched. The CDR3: CASSFATSGGQDTQYF. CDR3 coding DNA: TGTGCCAGCAGCTTTGCGACTAGCGGGGGTCAAGATACGCAGTATTTT.

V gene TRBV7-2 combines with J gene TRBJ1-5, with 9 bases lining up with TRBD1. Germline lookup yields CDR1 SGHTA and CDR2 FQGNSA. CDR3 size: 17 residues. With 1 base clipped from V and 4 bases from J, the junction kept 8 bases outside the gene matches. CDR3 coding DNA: TGTGCCAGCAGCTTAGGGGGACAGGGTAGAGGGAATCAGCCCCAGCATTTT. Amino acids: CASSLGGQGRGNQPQHF.

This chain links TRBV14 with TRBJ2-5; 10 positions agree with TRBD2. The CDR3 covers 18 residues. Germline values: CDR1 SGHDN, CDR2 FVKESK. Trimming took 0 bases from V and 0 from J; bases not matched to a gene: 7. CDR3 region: CASSQDSGLAVYQETQYF. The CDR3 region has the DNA TGTGCCAGCAGCCAAGATTCCGGACTAGCGGTGTACCAAGAGACCCAGTACTTC.

CDR3 nucleotides: TGTGCCAGCAGCTCCCTCCGGGACAGGGGGCTTTGGGGAGAGCAGTACTTC. It encodes CASSSLRDRGLWGEQYF. This chain joins TRBV11-2 and TRBJ2-5, with TRBD1 matching 12 bases. J was trimmed by 11 bases and V by 4 bases; bases with no gene match: 17. Per germline, CDR1 SGHAT and CDR2 FQNNGV. CDR3 length: 17 residues.

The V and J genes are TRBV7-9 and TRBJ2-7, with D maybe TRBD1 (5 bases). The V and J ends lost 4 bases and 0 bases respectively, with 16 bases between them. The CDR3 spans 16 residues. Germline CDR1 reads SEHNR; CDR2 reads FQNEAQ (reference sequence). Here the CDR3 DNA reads TGTGCCAGCAGCTCAACTATACAGGCCTTCTCCTACGAGCAGTACTTC. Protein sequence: CASSSTIQAFSYEQYF.

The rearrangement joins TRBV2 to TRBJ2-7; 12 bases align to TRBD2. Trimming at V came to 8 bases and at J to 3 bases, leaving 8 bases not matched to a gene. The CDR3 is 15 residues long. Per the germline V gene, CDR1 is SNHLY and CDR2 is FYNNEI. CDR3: CASHAGLAGLYEQYF. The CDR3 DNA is TGTGCCAGCCATGCGGGACTAGCGGGCCTCTACGAGCAGTACTTC. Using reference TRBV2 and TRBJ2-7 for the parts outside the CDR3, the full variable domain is EPEVTQTPSHQVTQMGQEVILRCVPISNHLYFYWYRQILGQKVEFLVSFYNNEISEKSEIFDDQFSVERPDGSNFTLKIRSTKLEDSAMYFCASHAGLAGLYEQYFGPGTRLTVT.

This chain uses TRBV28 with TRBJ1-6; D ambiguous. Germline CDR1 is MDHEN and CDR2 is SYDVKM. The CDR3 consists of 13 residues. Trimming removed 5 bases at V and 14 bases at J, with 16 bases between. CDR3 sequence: CASSPLEVLTLHF. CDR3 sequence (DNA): TGTGCCAGCAGTCCCTTAGAGGTTCTTACCCTCCACTTT.

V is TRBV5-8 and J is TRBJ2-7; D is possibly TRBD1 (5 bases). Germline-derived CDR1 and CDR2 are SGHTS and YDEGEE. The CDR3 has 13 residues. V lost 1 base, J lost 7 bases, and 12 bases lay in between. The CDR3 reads CASSLYQGREQYF. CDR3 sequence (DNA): TGTGCCAGCAGCTTGTACCAGGGAAGGGAGCAGTACTTC.

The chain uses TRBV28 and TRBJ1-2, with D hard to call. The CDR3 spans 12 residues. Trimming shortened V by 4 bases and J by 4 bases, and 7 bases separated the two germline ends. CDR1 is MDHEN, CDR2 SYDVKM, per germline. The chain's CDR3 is CASSSAGYGYTF. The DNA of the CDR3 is TGTGCCAGCAGTTCGGCGGGCTATGGCTACACCTTC.

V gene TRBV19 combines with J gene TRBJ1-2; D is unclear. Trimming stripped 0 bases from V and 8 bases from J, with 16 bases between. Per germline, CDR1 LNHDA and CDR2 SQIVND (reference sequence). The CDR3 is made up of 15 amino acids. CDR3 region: CASSIDLRGFEGYTF. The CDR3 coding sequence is TGTGCCAGTAGTATAGATTTGAGAGGGTTTGAGGGCTACACCTTC.

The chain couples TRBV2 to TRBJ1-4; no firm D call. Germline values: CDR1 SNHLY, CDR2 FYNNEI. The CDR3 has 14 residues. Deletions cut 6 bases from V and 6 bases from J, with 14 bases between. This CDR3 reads CASRRLVGDEKLFF. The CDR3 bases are TGTGCCAGCAGGAGACTTGTCGGTGATGAAAAACTGTTTTTT.

The CDR3 nucleotides read TGTGCCAGCAGCCCGCGGACTAGCGGGAGTTTAAGTCGGCAGTTCTTC. This sequence encodes CASSPRTSGSLSRQFF. The chain has TRBV21-1 and TRBJ2-1; no check of the table's D call, TRBD2, against the DNA was made. TRBV21-1 is deemed a pseudogene. The CDR3 sequence is 16 residues long.

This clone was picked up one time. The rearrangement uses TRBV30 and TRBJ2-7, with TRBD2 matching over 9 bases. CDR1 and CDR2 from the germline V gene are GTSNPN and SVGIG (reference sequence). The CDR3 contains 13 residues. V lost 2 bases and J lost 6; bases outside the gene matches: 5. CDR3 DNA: TGTGCCTGGAGTTCGGCTAGCGGGGTCGAGCAGTACTTC. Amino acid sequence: CAWSSASGVEQYF.

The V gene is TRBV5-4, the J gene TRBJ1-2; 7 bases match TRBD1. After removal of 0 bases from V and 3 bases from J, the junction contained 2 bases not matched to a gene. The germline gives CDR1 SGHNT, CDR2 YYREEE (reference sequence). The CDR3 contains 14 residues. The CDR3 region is CASSLVGGYYGYTF. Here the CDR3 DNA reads TGTGCCAGCAGCTTGGTAGGGGGCTACTATGGCTACACCTTC.

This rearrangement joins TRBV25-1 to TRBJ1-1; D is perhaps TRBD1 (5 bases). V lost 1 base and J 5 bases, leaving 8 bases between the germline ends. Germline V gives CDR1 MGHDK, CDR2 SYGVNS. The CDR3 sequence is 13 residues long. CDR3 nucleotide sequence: TGTGCCAGCAGTGAATGGGGGGAGACTGAAGCTTTCTTT. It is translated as CASSEWGETEAFF.

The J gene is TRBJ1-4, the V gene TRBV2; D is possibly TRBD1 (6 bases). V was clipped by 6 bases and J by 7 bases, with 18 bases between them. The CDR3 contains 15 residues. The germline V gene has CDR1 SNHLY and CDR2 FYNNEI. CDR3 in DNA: TGTGCCAGCAGGTTCAGGGGCGAGTATGGTGAAAAACTGTTTTTT. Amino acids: CASRFRGEYGEKLFF.

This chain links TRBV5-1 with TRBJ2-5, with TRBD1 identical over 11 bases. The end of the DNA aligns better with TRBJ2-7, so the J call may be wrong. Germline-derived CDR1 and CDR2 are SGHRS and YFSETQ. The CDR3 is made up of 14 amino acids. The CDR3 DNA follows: TGCGCCAGCAGCTTGGGGGACAGGGGGTTCGAGCAGTACTTC. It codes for CASSLGDRGFEQYF.